Listed here are 27 T cell receptor beta chains from one sample, sequenced in a study of blood T cells in healthy people across ages (dated by TCRdb to between 2014 and 2017). Library preparation used 5' RACE. Sequencing was performed on an Illumina HiSeq 2500. A second PCR of roughly 7 to 11 cycles was performed with a sample-barcoded 5' primer and a J-beta primer mix. TCRdb ran its own pipeline on the public reads, namely fastp trimming at Q25 and MiXCR clone calling, and kept in-frame beta chains. Entries that share a CDR3 protein sequence are merged under the most common genes and DNA. This sample is represented by roughly 1.6 million distinct CDR3 sequences; roughly 32% of them were singletons. Over 9% of the sample rests with the top ten. The sequenced sample was blood. Source of these receptors: a woman in her 30s in good health.

This rearrangement joins TRBV4-1 to TRBJ1-6; 7 bases fit TRBD1. The V and J ends lost 4 bases and 1 base, in that order; junction bases with no gene match: 7. The germline gives CDR1 MGHRA, CDR2 YSYEKL. This CDR3 region has 17 residues. CDR3 DNA: TGCGCCAGCAGCCCCCGCGCAGGGGGATCCTATAATTCACCCCTCCACTTT. It codes for CASSPRAGGSYNSPLHF.

This chain joins TRBV9 and TRBJ1-1; 8 bases map to TRBD1. V was pared by 5 bases and J by 1 base, with 4 bases of the junction left unmatched. Per germline, CDR1 SGDLS and CDR2 YYNGEE. The CDR3 runs 14 residues. The CDR3 is CASSVGQGNTEAFF. The CDR3 DNA reads TGTGCCAGCAGTGTTGGACAGGGGAACACTGAAGCTTTCTTT.

The J gene is TRBJ2-7, the V gene TRBV28; 12 bases are a match to TRBD2. CDR1 and CDR2 (germline): MDHEN, SYDVKM. This CDR3 is 16 amino acids long. J gave up 0 bases and V 6 bases, and 6 bases lay outside the gene matches. The CDR3 sequence is CASSRGTSGYSYEQYF. CDR3 in DNA: TGTGCCAGCAGCCGAGGGACTAGCGGGTACTCCTACGAGCAGTACTTC.

The V and J genes are TRBV21-1 and TRBJ2-5; the D call of TRBD2 is as the table states it, not checked on the DNA. TRBV21-1 is a listed pseudogene. This CDR3 is 18 amino acids long. This chain's CDR3 is CASSRAPAGGGDKETQYF. The CDR3 DNA reads as TGTGCCAGCAGCAGAGCACCGGCGGGCGGGGGGGACAAAGAGACCCAGTACTTC.

The sample holds many counts of this clonotype. The V call is TRBV20-1, the J call TRBJ1-2; D is unresolved. The CDR3 extends over 12 amino acids. The germline V gene has CDR1 DFQATT and CDR2 SNEGSKA (reference sequence). The ends were cut back, 3 bases at V and 0 bases at J, with 5 bases in the middle. CDR3 DNA: TGCAGTGCTAGCCTTCCTAACTATGGCTACACCTTC. It yields the protein CSASLPNYGYTF.

V usage is TRBV29-1 and J usage is TRBJ2-1; perhaps TRBD2 as D (5 bases). Trimming took 6 bases from V and 2 from J, leaving 17 bases between them. This CDR3 is built from 15 residues. CDR1 is SQVTM and CDR2 is ANQGSEA in the germline V gene. The CDR3 bases are TGCAGCGTCAACGAGGGAGAAAGGGCCTACAATGAGCAGTTCTTC. Protein sequence: CSVNEGERAYNEQFF.

The chain is built from TRBV15 and TRBJ1-5; TRBD1 agrees at 7 bases. The CDR3 length is 17 residues. Unmatched junction bases numbered 6, after V lost 0 bases and J lost 1 base. Germline-derived CDR1 and CDR2 are LNHNV and YYDKDF (reference sequence). CDR3 protein: CATSRDEGARSNQPQHF. The CDR3 region has the DNA TGTGCCACCAGCAGAGATGAGGGGGCGAGGAGCAATCAGCCCCAGCATTTT.

CDR3 in amino acids: CASSPSGTSWETQYF. The CDR3 coding sequence is TGCGCCAGCAGCCCATCCGGGACCTCATGGGAGACCCAGTACTTC. V gene TRBV4-1 combines with J gene TRBJ2-5; D may correspond to TRBD1 or TRBD2 (5 bases each). The CDR3 sequence is 15 residues long. Germline V lookup: CDR1 MGHRA, CDR2 YSYEKL. The V gene lost 4 bases and the J gene lost 5 bases, with 17 bases spanning the gap.

This clonotype was counted between two and nine times. The chain joins TRBV11-3 to TRBJ1-5; 10 positions agree with TRBD1. V gave up 5 bases and J gave up 3 bases; unmatched junction bases: 7. The CDR3 is 16 amino acids. The germline V gene encodes CDR1 SGHNT and CDR2 YENEEA. The CDR3 DNA reads TGTGCCAGCAGCCGGGACAGGGGTCGGTCCAATCAGCCCCAGCATTTT. As protein: CASSRDRGRSNQPQHF.

The V call is TRBV5-1, the J call TRBJ2-2, with D possibly being TRBD1 or TRBD2 (5 bases each). The V gene's germline CDR1 is SGHRS and CDR2 YFSETQ. V gave up 2 bases and J gave up 6 bases, with 14 bases separating them. The CDR3 is made up of 15 amino acids. The CDR3: CASSLDWGTAGELFF. For the CDR3, the DNA is TGCGCCAGCAGCTTAGATTGGGGGACCGCCGGGGAGCTGTTTTTT.

A few counts support this clonotype. CDR3 nucleotides: TGCGCCAGCAGCTCGTGGGACACGCACAACTATGGCTACACCTTC. This sequence encodes CASSSWDTHNYGYTF. The V and J genes are TRBV5-1 and TRBJ1-2, with a weak D call TRBD1 (6 bases). Trimming removed 3 bases at V and 2 bases at J, with 14 bases between. CDR1 and CDR2 from the germline V gene are SGHRS and YFSETQ. CDR3 size: 15 residues.

The J gene is TRBJ2-1, the V gene TRBV27; 10 nucleotides line up with TRBD1. The J segment lost 4 bases and the V segment lost 3 bases, leaving 6 bases of the junction unmatched. CDR3 size: 16 residues. Germline CDR1 reads MNHEY; CDR2 reads SMNVEV (reference sequence). The CDR3 spells CASSFIGTGVYNEQFF. DNA of the CDR3: TGTGCCAGCAGTTTCATCGGGACAGGGGTATACAATGAGCAGTTCTTC.

V is TRBV12-3 or TRBV12-4 and J is TRBJ1-1, with a tentative D call TRBD1 (5 bases). V lost 3 bases, J lost 2 bases, and 10 bases lay in between. There are 14 residues in the CDR3. The CDR3 coding sequence is TGTGCCAGCAGTTTGGGGGTATCAAACACTGAAGCTTTCTTT. Protein: CASSLGVSNTEAFF.

In its sample, this clonotype was seen a few times. The DNA for the CDR3 is TGCGCCAGCAGCCCAAGGATCACACGGGAAGGCTACACCTTC. Protein product: CASSPRITREGYTF. The rearrangement joins TRBV4-1 to TRBJ1-2; D is uncertain. The V and J ends lost 4 bases and 8 bases respectively, with 17 bases between them. CDR1 is MGHRA and CDR2 is YSYEKL in the germline V gene. This CDR3 region has 14 residues.

The genes are TRBV20-1 and TRBJ2-1; D is perhaps TRBD2 (6 bases). Germline assignment: CDR1 DFQATT and CDR2 SNEGSKA (reference sequence). Trimming took 6 bases from V and 4 from J, leaving 19 bases between them. The CDR3 extends over 15 amino acids. The CDR3 DNA is TGCAGTGCCCCCGCGTCGCGGGGACCTTACAATGAGCAGTTCTTC. It is translated as CSAPASRGPYNEQFF.

Only a few counts were recorded for this clonotype. The chain recombines TRBV7-8 with TRBJ1-6; D is perhaps TRBD1 (6 bases). V shed 4 bases and J shed 7 bases, with 17 bases lying between them. Germline loops: CDR1 SGHVS, CDR2 FQNEAQ. This CDR3 is 16 amino acids long. The CDR3, as DNA: TGTGCCAGCAGCTCCATAGACAGGCGCGAAAATTCACCCCTCCACTTT. It encodes CASSSIDRRENSPLHF.

The count of this clonotype is one. This chain joins TRBV11-3 and TRBJ2-2; no reliable D call. The CDR3 runs 14 residues. V was cut by 2 bases and J by 4 bases, with 8 bases left in between. CDR1 SGHNT and CDR2 YENEEA come from the germline V gene. CDR3 region: CASSLHSGTGELFF. DNA for the CDR3: TGTGCCAGCAGCTTACACAGTGGCACCGGGGAGCTGTTTTTT. Full variable domain (remainder filled in from reference TRBV11-3 and TRBJ2-2): EAGVVQSPRYKIIEKKQPVAFWCNPISGHNTLYWYLQNLGQGPELLIRYENEEAVDDSQLPKDRFSAERLKGVDSTLKIQPAELGDSAVYLCASSLHSGTGELFFGEGSRLTVL.

This clonotype has just a few counts. The chain carries TRBV7-6 and TRBJ1-1; D not certain. Between the trimmed V and J ends, which lost 5 bases and 3 bases, there was a span of 16 bases. Per the germline V gene, CDR1 is SGHVS and CDR2 is FNYEAQ. This CDR3 is 15 amino acids long. CDR3 amino acids: CASSPGWQVDTEAFF. CDR3 DNA sequence: TGTGCCAGCAGCCCCGGGTGGCAGGTGGACACTGAAGCTTTCTTT.

This clonotype was seen a handful of times. This rearrangement joins TRBV10-3 to TRBJ2-1; weak D call: TRBD1 (7 bases). Trimming took 4 bases from V and 1 from J, leaving 11 bases between them. The CDR3 runs 15 residues. CDR1 is ENHRY and CDR2 is SYGVKD in the germline V gene. The CDR3 here is CAISARGVSYNEQFF. In DNA, the CDR3 is TGTGCCATCAGTGCCAGGGGGGTATCCTACAATGAGCAGTTCTTC.

The V and J genes are TRBV28 and TRBJ2-5; D unresolved. Germline loops: CDR1 MDHEN, CDR2 SYDVKM. Trimming took 8 bases from V and 3 from J, leaving 16 bases between them. The CDR3 has 14 residues. The CDR3 loop is CASRSLDTKETQYF. DNA for the CDR3: TGTGCCAGCCGTTCCTTAGACACAAAAGAGACCCAGTACTTC. The full variable domain, completed using reference TRBV28 and TRBJ2-5, is DVKVTQSSRYLVKRTGEKVFLECVQDMDHENMFWYRQDPGLGLRLIYFSYDVKMKEKGDIPEGYSVSREKKERFSLILESASTNQTSMYLCASRSLDTKETQYFGPGTRLLVL.

The chain joins TRBV5-1 to TRBJ2-7; 11 bases fit TRBD1. The ends lost 5 bases at V and 4 bases at J; junction bases unmatched: 11. CDR3 length: 16 residues. The V gene's germline CDR1 is SGHRS and CDR2 YFSETQ. As DNA, the CDR3 is TGCGCCAGCAGTGTTGGTCTTGGACAGGGGGCTTACGAGCAGTACTTC. As protein: CASSVGLGQGAYEQYF.

The count of this clonotype is one. The chain combines TRBV20-1 with TRBJ2-6, with D possibly being TRBD1 or TRBD2 (7 bases each). The CDR3 has 17 amino acids. Germline V gene lookup returns CDR1 DFQATT and CDR2 SNEGSKA (reference sequence). V lost 2 bases and J lost 1, with 15 bases in between. CDR3 in DNA: TGCAGTGCTAGATCACCAGGGGGACTATCTGGGGCCAACGTCCTGACTTTC. Its translation is CSARSPGGLSGANVLTF.

The J gene is TRBJ2-4, the V gene TRBV2; 7 nucleotides line up with TRBD1. Matching the DNA end better, TRBJ2-7 makes the J call doubtful. Per the germline V gene, CDR1 is SNHLY and CDR2 is FYNNEI. The CDR3 is made up of 15 amino acids. This chain's CDR3 is CASSLLGTAIYEQYF. CDR3 nucleotide sequence: TGTGCCAGCAGTCTCTTAGGGACAGCGATCTACGAGCAGTACTTC.

To note about this clonotype: A much more abundant neighbour one base away suggests this may be a read error. This chain links TRBV7-2 with TRBJ2-5, with 8 bases identical to TRBD2. Unmatched junction bases numbered 14, after V lost 3 bases and J lost 5 bases. The CDR3 sequence is 17 residues long. In germline, CDR1 is SGHTA, CDR2 FQGNSA. The CDR3 sequence is CTSSFVAGGLRFETQYF. For the CDR3, the DNA is TGTACCAGCAGCTTCGTGGCGGGGGGACTGAGGTTTGAGACCCAGTACTTC. Full variable domain (remainder filled in from reference TRBV7-2 and TRBJ2-5): GAGVSQSPSNKVTEKGKDVELRCDPISGHTALYWYRQSLGQGLEFLIYFQGNSAPDKSGLPSDRFSAERTGGSVSTLTIQRTQQEDSAVYLCTSSFVAGGLRFETQYFGPGTRLLVL.

Regarding this clonotype: One end of the junction does not line up with germline, which may come from a read error. This chain links TRBV5-4 with TRBJ2-2; 9 bases are a match to TRBD1. Germline V gives CDR1 SGHNT, CDR2 YYREEE (reference sequence). The CDR3 covers 15 residues. CDR3 sequence reads: CANSSGQGQTGELFF. CDR3 coding DNA: TGTGCCAACAGCTCGGGACAGGGTCAAACCGGGGAGCTGTTTTTT. Variable domain in full (rest from reference TRBV5-4 and TRBJ2-2): ETGVTQSPTHLIKTRGQQVTLRCSSQSGHNTVSWYQQALGQGPQFIFQYYREEENGRGNFPPRFSGLQFPNYSSELNVNALELDDSALYLCANSSGQGQTGELFFGEGSRLTVL.

This clonotype was seen repeatedly, ten times or more. The V gene is TRBV20-1, the J gene TRBJ2-3; tentative D call: TRBD2 (6 bases). The CDR3 has 12 residues. The V end was cut by 5 bases, the J end by 3 bases, with 9 bases between. Germline CDR1 is DFQATT and CDR2 is SNEGSKA (reference sequence). Written as DNA, the CDR3 is TGCAGTGCTGGAGGAGGGACAGATACGCAGTATTTT. This sequence encodes CSAGGGTDTQYF.

The chain uses TRBV5-1 and TRBJ2-1; no clear D gene. CDR3 length: 18 amino acids. CDR1 and CDR2 (germline): SGHRS, YFSETQ. V dropped 4 bases and J dropped 0 bases, with 20 bases sitting between them. CDR3 residues: CASSTRDVSTSSYNEQFF. As DNA, the CDR3 is TGCGCCAGCAGCACCCGCGACGTGTCCACGAGCTCCTACAATGAGCAGTTCTTC.